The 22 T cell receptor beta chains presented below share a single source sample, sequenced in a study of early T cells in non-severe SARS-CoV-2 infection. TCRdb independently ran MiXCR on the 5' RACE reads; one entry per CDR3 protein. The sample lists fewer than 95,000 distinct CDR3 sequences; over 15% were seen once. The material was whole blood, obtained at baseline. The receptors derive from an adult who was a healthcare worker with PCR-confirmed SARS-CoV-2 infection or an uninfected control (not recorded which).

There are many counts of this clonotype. This CDR3 reads CAISSDNSHSPLHF. For the CDR3, the DNA is TGTGCCATCAGTAGTGACAACAGCCATTCACCCCTCCACTTT. The V gene is TRBV10-3, the J gene TRBJ1-6; unclear D gene. CDR1 and CDR2 from the germline V gene are ENHRY and SYGVKD. V lost 5 bases and J 8 bases, leaving 13 bases between the germline ends. The CDR3 extends over 14 amino acids.

The CDR3 here is CASSQDRGDTDTQYF. In DNA form, the CDR3 reads TGCGCCAGCAGCCAAGACAGGGGAGACACAGATACGCAGTATTTT. V is TRBV4-1 and J is TRBJ2-3; a weak D match, TRBD1 (6 bases). The CDR3 length is 15 residues. The germline V gene has CDR1 MGHRA and CDR2 YSYEKL. Trimming shortened V by 0 bases and J by 2 bases, and 9 bases separated the two germline ends.

CDR3 sequence (DNA): TGTGCCAGCAGTTTGGGACAGGTAGCGACCCAGTACTTC. Protein sequence: CASSLGQVATQYF. V usage is TRBV12-3 or TRBV12-4 and J usage is TRBJ2-5, with 8 positions matching TRBD1. The V segment lost 3 bases and the J segment 7 bases; nucleotides outside the gene matches: 4. CDR3 size: 13 residues.

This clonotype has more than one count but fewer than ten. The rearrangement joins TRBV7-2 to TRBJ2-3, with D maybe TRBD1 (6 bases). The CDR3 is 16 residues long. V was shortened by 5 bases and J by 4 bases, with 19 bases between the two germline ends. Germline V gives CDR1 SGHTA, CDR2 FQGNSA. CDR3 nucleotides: TGTGCCAGCAGCCCCCGCAGGGGACGTTGGGCAGATACGCAGTATTTT. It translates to CASSPRRGRWADTQYF.

The CDR3 is CASSLAGGNSPLHF. The CDR3, as DNA: TGTGCCAGCAGCTTAGCAGGGGGAAACTCACCCCTCCACTTT. The rearrangement joins TRBV7-9 to TRBJ1-6, with a possible D match to TRBD1 (6 bases). The CDR3 has 14 residues. Looked up from germline, CDR1 is SEHNR and CDR2 is FQNEAQ (reference sequence). V was clipped by 0 bases and J by 10 bases, with 10 bases between them.

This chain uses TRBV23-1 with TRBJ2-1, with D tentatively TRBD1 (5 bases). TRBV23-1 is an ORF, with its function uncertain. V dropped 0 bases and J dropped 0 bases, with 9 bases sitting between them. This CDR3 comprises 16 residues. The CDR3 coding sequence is TGCGCCAGCAGTCAATCGTCGGACACCTCCTACAATGAGCAGTTCTTC. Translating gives CASSQSSDTSYNEQFF.

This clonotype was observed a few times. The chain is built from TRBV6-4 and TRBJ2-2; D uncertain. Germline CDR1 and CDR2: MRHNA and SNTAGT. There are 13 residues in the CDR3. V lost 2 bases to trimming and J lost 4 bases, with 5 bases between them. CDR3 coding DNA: TGTGCCAGCAGTGACGGGTTCACCGGGGAGCTGTTTTTT. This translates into CASSDGFTGELFF.

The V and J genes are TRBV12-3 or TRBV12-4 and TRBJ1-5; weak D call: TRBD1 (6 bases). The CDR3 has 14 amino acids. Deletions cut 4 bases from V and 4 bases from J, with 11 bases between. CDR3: CASSSGGGNQPQHF. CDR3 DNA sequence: TGTGCCAGCAGTTCAGGAGGGGGAAATCAGCCCCAGCATTTT.

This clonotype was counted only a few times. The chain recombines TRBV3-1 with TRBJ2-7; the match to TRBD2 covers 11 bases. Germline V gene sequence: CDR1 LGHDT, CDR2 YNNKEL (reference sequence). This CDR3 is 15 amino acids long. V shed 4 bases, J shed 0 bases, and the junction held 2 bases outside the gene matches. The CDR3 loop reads CASSLGTSGSYEQYF. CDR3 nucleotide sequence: TGTGCCAGCAGCCTGGGGACTAGCGGCTCCTACGAGCAGTACTTC.

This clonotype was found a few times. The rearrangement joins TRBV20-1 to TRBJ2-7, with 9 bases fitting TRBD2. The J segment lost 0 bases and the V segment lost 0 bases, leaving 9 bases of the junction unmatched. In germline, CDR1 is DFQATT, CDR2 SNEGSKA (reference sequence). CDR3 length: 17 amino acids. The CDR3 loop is CSARDPSGILSSYEQYF. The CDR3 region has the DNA TGCAGTGCTAGAGATCCTAGCGGGATCTTAAGCTCCTACGAGCAGTACTTC.

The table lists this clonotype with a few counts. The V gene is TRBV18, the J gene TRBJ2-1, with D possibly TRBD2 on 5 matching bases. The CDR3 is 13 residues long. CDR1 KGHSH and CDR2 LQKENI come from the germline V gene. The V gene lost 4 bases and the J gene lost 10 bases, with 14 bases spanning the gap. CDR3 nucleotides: TGTGCCAGCTCACAAACCTACGGGGAAGAGCAGTTCTTC. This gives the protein CASSQTYGEEQFF.

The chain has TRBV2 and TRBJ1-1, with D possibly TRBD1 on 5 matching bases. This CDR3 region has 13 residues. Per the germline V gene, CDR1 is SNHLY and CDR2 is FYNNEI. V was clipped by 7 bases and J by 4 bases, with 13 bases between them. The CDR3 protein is CASTGTTGTEAFF. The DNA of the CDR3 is TGTGCCAGCACCGGGACCACCGGCACTGAAGCTTTCTTT.

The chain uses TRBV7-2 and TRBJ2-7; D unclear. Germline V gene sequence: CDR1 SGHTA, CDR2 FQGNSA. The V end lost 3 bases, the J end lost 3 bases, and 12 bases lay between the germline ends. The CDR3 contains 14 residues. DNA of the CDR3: TGTGCCAGCAGCTTTCTACCGGCCATCTACGAGCAGTACTTC. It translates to CASSFLPAIYEQYF. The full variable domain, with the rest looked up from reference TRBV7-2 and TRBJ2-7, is GAGVSQSPSNKVTEKGKDVELRCDPISGHTALYWYRQSLGQGLEFLIYFQGNSAPDKSGLPSDRFSAERTGGSVSTLTIQRTQQEDSAVYLCASSFLPAIYEQYFGPGTRLTVT.

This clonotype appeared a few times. The CDR3 coding sequence is TGTGCCAGCAGCTTATCACTAGCGGGAACCTACAATGAGCAGTTCTTC. It codes for CASSLSLAGTYNEQFF. V gene TRBV7-9 combines with J gene TRBJ2-1; 10 bases align to TRBD2. The CDR3 contains 16 residues. The junction had 3 bases not matched to a gene; V was cut back by 2 bases and J by 2 bases. CDR1 is SEHNR, CDR2 FQNEAQ, per germline (reference sequence).

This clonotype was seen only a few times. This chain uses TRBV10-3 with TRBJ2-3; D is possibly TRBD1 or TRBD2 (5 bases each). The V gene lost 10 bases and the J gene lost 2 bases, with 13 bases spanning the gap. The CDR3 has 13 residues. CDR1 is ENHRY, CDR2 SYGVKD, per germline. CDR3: CATRDGATDTQYF. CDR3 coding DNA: TGTGCCACCAGGGACGGAGCCACAGATACGCAGTATTTT.

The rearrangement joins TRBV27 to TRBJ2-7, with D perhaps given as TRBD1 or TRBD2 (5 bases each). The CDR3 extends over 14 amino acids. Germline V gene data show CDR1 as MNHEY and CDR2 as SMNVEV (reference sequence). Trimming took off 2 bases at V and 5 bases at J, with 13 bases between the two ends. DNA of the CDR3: TGTGCCAGCAGTTTACGAGATGGGGACCACGAGCAGTACTTC. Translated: CASSLRDGDHEQYF.

The CDR3, as DNA: TGCGCCAGCAGCCTAACAGCGGGAGCCTCCTACGAGCAGTACTTC. Translating it yields CASSLTAGASYEQYF. The chain combines TRBV4-1 with TRBJ2-7, with TRBD2 matching 8 bases. Germline V gene data show CDR1 as MGHRA and CDR2 as YSYEKL. With 4 bases clipped from V and 0 bases from J, the junction kept 5 bases outside the gene matches. The CDR3 covers 15 residues.

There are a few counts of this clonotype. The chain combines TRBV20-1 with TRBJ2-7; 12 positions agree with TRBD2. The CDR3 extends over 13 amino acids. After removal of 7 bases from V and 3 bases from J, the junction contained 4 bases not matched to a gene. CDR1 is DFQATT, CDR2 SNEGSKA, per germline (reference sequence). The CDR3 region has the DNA TGCAGTGTAGGACTAGCGGGATTCTACGAGCAGTACTTC. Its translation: CSVGLAGFYEQYF.

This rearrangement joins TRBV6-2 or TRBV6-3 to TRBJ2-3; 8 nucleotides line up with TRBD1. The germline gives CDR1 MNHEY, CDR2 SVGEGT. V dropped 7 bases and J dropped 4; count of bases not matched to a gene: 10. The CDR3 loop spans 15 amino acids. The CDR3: CASNAGGAPADTQYF. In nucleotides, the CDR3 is TGTGCCAGCAATGCAGGGGGCGCCCCGGCAGATACGCAGTATTTT.

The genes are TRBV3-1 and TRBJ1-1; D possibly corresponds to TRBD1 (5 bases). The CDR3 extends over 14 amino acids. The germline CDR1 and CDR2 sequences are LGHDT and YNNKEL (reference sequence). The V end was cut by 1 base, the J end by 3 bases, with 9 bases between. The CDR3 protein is CASSQGQTDTEAFF. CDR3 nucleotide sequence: TGTGCCAGCAGCCAAGGACAGACGGACACTGAAGCTTTCTTT.

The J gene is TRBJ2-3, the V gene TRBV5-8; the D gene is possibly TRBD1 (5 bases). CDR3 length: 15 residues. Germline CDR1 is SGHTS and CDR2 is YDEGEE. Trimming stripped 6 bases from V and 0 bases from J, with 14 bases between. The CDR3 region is CASKWGPTSTDTQYF. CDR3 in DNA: TGTGCCAGCAAATGGGGCCCCACTAGCACAGATACGCAGTATTTT.

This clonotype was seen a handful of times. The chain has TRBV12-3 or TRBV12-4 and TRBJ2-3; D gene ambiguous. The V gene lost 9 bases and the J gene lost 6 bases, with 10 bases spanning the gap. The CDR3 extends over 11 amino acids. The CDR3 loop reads CASLLGDTQYF. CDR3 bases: TGTGCCAGTCTACTGGGGGATACGCAGTATTTT.